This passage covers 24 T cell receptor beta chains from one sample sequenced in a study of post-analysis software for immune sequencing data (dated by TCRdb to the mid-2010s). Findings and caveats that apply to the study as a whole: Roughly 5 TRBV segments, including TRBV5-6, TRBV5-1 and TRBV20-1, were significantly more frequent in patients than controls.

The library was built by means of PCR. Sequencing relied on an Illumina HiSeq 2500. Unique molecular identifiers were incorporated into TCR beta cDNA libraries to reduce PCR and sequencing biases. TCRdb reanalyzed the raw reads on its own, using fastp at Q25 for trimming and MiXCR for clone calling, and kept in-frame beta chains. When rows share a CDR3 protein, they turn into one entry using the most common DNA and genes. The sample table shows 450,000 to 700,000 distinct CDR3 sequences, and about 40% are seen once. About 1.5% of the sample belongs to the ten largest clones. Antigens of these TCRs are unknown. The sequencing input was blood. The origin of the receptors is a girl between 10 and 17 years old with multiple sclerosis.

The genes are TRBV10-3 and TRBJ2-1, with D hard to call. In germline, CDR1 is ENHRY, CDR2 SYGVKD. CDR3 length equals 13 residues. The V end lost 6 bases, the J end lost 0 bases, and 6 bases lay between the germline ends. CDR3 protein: CAIRGSSYNEQFF. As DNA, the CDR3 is TGTGCCATCAGGGGATCCTCCTACAATGAGCAGTTCTTC.

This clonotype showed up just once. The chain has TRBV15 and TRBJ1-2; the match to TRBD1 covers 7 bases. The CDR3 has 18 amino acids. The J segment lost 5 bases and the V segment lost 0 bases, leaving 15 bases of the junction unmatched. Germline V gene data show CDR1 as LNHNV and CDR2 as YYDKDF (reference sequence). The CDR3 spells CATSRDPYYVQGFYGYTF. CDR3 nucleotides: TGTGCCACCAGCAGAGACCCATATTACGTACAGGGGTTTTATGGCTACACCTTC.

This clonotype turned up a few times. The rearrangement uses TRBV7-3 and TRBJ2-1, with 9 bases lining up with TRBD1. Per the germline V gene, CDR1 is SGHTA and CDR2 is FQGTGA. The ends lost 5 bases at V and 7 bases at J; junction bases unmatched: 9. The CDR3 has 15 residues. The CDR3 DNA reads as TGTGCCAGCAGCCCCATGGGACAGGGTGGAAATGAGCAGTTCTTC. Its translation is CASSPMGQGGNEQFF.

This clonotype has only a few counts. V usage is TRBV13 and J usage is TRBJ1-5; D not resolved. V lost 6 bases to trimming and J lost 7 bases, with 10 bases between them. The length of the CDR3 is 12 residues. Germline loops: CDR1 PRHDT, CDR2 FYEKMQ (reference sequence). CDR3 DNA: TGTGCCAGCAGTTTTCTGGGGCAGCCCCAGCATTTT. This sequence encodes CASSFLGQPQHF.

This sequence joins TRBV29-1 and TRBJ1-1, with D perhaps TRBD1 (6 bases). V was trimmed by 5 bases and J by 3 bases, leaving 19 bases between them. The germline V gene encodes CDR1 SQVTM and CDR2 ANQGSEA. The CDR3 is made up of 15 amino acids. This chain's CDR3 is CSVTGNRGQYTEAFF. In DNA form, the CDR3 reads TGCAGCGTTACGGGGAATCGGGGGCAATACACTGAAGCTTTCTTT.

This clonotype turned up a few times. In DNA form, the CDR3 reads TGTGCCAGCAGTGACGAAGTTGGGAGTACGCAGTATTTT. Protein sequence: CASSDEVGSTQYF. The J gene is TRBJ2-3, the V gene TRBV6-4, with D possibly being TRBD2 (5 bases). V lost 2 bases to trimming and J lost 8 bases, with 11 bases between them. The germline V gene has CDR1 MRHNA and CDR2 SNTAGT. The CDR3 totals 13 residues.

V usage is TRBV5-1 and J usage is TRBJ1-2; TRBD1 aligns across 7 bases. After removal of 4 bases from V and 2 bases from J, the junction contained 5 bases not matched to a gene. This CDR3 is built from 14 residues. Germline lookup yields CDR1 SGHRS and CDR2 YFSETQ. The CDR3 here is CASSALTGNYGYTF. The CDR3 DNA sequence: TGCGCCAGCAGCGCCCTGACAGGGAACTATGGCTACACCTTC.

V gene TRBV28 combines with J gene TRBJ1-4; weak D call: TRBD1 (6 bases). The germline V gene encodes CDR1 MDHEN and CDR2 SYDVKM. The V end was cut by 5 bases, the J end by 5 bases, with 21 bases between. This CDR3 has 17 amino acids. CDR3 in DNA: TGTGCCAGCAGTCACCACGCCGGGACACTGGGGAATGAAAAACTGTTTTTT. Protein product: CASSHHAGTLGNEKLFF.

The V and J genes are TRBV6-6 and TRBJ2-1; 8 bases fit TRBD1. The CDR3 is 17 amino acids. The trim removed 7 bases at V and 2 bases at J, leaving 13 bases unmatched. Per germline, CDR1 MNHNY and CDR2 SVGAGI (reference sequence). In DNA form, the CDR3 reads TGTGCCAGCAACATAAATTCGGACAGGGCCGCCTACAATGAGCAGTTCTTC. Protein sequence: CASNINSDRAAYNEQFF.

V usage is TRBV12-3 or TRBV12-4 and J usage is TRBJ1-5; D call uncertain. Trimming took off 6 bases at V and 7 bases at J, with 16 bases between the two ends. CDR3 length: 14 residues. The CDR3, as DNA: TGTGCCAGCAGCCGTGGGGAGGGAGAACAGCCCCAGCATTTT. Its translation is CASSRGEGEQPQHF.

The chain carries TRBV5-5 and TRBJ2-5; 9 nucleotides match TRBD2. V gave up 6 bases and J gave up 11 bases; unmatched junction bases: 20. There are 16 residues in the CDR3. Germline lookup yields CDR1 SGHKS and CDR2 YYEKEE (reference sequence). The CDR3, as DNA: TGTGCCAGCACCCTCTTAGTACGAGCGGGAGGCAATGAGCAGTACTTC. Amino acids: CASTLLVRAGGNEQYF.

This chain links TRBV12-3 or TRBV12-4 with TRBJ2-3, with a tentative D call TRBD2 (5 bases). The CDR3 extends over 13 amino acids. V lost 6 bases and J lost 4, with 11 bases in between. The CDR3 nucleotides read TGTGCCAGCAGCGCGGGTTCCGCAGATACGCAGTATTTT. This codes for CASSAGSADTQYF.

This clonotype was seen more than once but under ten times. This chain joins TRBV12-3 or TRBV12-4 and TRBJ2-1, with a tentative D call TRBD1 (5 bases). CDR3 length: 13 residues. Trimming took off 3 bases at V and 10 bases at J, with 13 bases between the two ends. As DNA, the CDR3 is TGTGCCAGCAGTTTGGGGCTTCGCGACGAGCAGTTCTTC. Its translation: CASSLGLRDEQFF.

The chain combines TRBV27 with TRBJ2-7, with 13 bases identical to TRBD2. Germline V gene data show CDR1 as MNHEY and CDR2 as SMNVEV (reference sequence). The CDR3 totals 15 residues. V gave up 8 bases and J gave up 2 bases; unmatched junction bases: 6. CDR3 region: CASCGTSGMPYEQYF. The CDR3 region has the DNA TGTGCCAGCTGTGGGACTAGCGGGATGCCCTACGAGCAGTACTTC.

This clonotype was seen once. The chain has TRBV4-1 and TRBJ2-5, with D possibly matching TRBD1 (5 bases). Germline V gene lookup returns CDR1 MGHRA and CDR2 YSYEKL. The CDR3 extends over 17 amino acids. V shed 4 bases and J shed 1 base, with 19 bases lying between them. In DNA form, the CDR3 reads TGCGCCAGCAGCCCGAAGGCAGGGTGGTTGGCCCAAGAGACCCAGTACTTC. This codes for CASSPKAGWLAQETQYF.

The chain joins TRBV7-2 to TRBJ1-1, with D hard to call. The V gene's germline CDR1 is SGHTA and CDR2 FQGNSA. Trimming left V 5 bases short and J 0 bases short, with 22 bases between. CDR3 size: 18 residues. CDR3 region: CASSPPGPGSLMNTEAFF. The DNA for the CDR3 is TGTGCCAGCAGCCCGCCGGGCCCCGGGTCCCTCATGAACACTGAAGCTTTCTTT.

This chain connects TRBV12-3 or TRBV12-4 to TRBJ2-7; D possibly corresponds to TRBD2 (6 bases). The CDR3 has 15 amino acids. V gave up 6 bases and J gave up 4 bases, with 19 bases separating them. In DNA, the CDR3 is TGTGCCAGCAGCTATCCCGGGGGTGAAACGTACGAGCAGTACTTC. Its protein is CASSYPGGETYEQYF.

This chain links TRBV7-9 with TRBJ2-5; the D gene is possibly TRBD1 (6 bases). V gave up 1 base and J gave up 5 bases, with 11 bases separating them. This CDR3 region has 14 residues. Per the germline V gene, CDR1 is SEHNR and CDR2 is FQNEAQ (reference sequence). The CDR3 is CASSLESQGETQYF. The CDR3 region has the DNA TGTGCCAGCAGCTTAGAGTCGCAGGGGGAGACCCAGTACTTC. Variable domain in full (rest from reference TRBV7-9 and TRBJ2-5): DTGVSQNPRHKITKRGQNVTFRCDPISEHNRLYWYRQTLGQGPEFLTYFQNEAQLEKSRLLSDRFSAERPKGSFSTLEIQRTEQGDSAMYLCASSLESQGETQYFGPGTRLLVL.

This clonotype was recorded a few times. CDR3 amino acids: CSAMRGEGGYEQYF. DNA for the CDR3: TGCAGTGCTATGCGAGGGGAGGGTGGCTACGAGCAGTACTTC. This chain links TRBV20-1 with TRBJ2-7, with TRBD2 identical over 7 bases. CDR1 and CDR2 from the germline V gene are DFQATT and SNEGSKA (reference sequence). The CDR3 covers 14 residues. Trimming at V came to 4 bases and at J to 3 bases, leaving 9 bases not matched to a gene.

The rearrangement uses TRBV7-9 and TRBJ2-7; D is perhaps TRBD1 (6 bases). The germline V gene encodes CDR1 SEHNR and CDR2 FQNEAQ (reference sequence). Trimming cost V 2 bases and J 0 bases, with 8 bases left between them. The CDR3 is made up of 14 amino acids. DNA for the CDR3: TGTGCCAGCAGCTTACCAGGGGACTCCTACGAGCAGTACTTC. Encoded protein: CASSLPGDSYEQYF.

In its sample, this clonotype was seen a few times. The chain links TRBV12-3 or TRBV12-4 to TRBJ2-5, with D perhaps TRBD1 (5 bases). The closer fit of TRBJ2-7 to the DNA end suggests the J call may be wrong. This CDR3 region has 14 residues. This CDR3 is CATRSGIRAHEQYF. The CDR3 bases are TGTGCCACACGTTCAGGGATAAGGGCCCACGAGCAGTACTTC.

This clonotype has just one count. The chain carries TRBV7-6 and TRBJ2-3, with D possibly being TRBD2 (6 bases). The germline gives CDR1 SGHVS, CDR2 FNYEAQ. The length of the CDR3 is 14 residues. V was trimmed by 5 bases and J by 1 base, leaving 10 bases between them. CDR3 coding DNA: TGTGCCAGCAGCCCATGGGAGGGCACAGATACGCAGTATTTT. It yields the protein CASSPWEGTDTQYF.

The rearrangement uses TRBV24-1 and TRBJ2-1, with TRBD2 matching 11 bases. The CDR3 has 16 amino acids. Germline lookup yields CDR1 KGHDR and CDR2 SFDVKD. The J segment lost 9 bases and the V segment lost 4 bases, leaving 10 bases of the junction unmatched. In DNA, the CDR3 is TGTGCCACCAGTGACATTAGCGGGAGGGCCATCGGTGAGCAGTTCTTC. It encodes CATSDISGRAIGEQFF.

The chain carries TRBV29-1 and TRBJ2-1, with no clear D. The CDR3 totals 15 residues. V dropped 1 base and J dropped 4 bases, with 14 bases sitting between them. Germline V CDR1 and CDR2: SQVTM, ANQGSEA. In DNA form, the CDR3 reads TGCAGCGTTGAAGGAGGAACGCCACTGTACAATGAGCAGTTCTTC. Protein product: CSVEGGTPLYNEQFF.